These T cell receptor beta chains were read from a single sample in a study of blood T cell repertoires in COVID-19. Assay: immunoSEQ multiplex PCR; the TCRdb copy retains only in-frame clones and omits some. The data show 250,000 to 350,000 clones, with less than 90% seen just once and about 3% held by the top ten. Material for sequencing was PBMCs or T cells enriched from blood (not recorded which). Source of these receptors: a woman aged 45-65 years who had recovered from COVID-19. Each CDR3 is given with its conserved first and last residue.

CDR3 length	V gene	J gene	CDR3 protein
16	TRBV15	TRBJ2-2	CATSKLLEARGGELFF
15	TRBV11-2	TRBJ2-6	CASSSGGSGANVLTF
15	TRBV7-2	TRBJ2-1	CASSPGTLLLYEQFF
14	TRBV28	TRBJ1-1	CASSPGVLNTEAFF
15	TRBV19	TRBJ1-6	CASKNGVRNNSPLHF
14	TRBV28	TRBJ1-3	CASSPPTERNTIYF
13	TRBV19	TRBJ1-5	CASSIRGNQPQHF
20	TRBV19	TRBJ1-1	CASSIVRGAYPTNRNTEAFF
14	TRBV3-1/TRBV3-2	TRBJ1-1	CASSQQGTDTEAFF
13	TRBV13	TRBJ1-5	CASSRQSNQPQHF
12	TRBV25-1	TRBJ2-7	CASSRTGVEQYF
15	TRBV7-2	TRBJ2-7	CASSPSSGREYEQYF
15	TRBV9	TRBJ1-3	CASSGGQRSVNTIYF
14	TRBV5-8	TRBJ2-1	CASRPVGRVLLPFF
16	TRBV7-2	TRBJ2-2	CASSLRAGMNTGELFF
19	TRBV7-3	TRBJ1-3	CASSPLLGGTGDSGNTIYF
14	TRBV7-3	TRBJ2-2	CASSLSRRAGELFF
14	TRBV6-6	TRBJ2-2	CASSSGLLGGELFF
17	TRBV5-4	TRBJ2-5	CASSLRRDRGFSETQYF
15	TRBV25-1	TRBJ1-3	CASSEPVREGNTIYF
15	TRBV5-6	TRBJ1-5	CASSPRGQRNQPQHF
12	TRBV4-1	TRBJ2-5	CASSQDEVAQYF
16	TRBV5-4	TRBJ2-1	CASWLAGGLMYNEQFF
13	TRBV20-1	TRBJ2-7	CSASQDRTYEQYF
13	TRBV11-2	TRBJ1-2	CASSRQGSYGYTF
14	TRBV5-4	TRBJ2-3	CASSFQQGVDTQYF
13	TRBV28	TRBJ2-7	CATQGAGFDEQYF
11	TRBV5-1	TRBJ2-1	CASAEGSEQFF
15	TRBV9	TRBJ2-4	CASSVGGGGKNIQYF
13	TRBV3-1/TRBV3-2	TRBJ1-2	CASRDRVKYGYTF
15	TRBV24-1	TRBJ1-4	CATSESTGAGEKLFF
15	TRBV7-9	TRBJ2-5	CASSPWTSGTETQYF
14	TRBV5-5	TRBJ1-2	CASSLDGGASGYTF
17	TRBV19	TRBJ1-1	CASSIGGQAIGNTEAFF
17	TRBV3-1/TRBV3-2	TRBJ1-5	CASSQLNPGTANQPQHF
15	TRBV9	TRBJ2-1	CASSVDPSGDNEQFF
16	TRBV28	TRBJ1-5	CASSPPTGQGNQPQHF
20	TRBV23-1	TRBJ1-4	CASRVPIHRTDYATNEKLFF
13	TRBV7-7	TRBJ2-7	CAPNLTAADEQYF
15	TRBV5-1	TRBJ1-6	CASRRTGTGNSPLHF
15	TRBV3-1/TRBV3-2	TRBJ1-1	CASSLRDAKNTEAFF
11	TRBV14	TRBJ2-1	CASSQTSEQFF
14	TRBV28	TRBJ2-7	CASSLWPSSYEQYF
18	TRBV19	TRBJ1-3	CASSLPGQIRSSGNTIYF
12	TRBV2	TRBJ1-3	CASRQGGNTIYF